One and the same sample provided the 14 T cell receptor beta chains below, sequenced in a study of T cells in Graves' hyperthyroidism and ophthalmopathy. Researchers amplified the TCR beta CDR3 regions from RNA transcripts. A set of HTBI primers served as the primers for a first-round RT-PCR of the TCR CDR3. Using its own MiXCR run on the multiplex PCR reads, TCRdb lists one record per CDR3 protein. This table holds 610,000 or so distinct CDR3 sequences, around 45% found once. Specimen: peripheral blood or thyroid tissue (not recorded which). The receptors originated from a woman in her late teens or twenties with Graves' hyperthyroidism.

Ten or more counts support this clonotype. Relative to the germline gene, one junction end is altered; a read error may explain this. J is TRBJ1-5 and V is TRBV7-2; TRBD1 might be the D (6 bases). Germline V gives CDR1 SGHTA, CDR2 FQGNSA. This CDR3 comprises 13 residues. The CDR3: CASNLGGEQPQHF. CDR3 DNA: TGTGCCAGCAACTTAGGGGGTGAACAGCCCCAGCATTTT.

This chain links TRBV6-1 with TRBJ1-4; no firm D call. The CDR3 is 13 amino acids. Germline-derived CDR1 and CDR2 are MNHNS and SASEGT. Trimming pared 6 bases from V and 7 bases from J, leaving 12 bases between. CDR3 protein: CASRFEGSEKLFF. CDR3 nucleotide sequence: TGTGCCAGCAGGTTTGAAGGGTCTGAAAAACTGTTTTTT.

About this clonotype: The CDR3 does not end in the conserved phenylalanine or tryptophan, so this is likely a read error. The CDR3, as DNA: TGTGCCAGTAGTCTCGGGACGGGGCTCACCGGAGGCTACACCATC. It yields the protein CASSLGTGLTGGYTI. The chain is built from TRBV19 and TRBJ1-2; possible D gene TRBD1, 5 bases. Trimming shortened V by 5 bases and J by 8 bases, and 21 bases separated the two germline ends. Germline CDR1 is LNHDA and CDR2 is SQIVND (reference sequence). The CDR3 length is 15 residues.

This clonotype was seen once. This chain uses TRBV20-1 with TRBJ2-5, with 8 positions matching TRBD1. J was trimmed by 9 bases and V by 2 bases; bases with no gene match: 11. The germline V gene encodes CDR1 DFQATT and CDR2 SNEGSKA (reference sequence). The CDR3 sequence is 14 residues long. CDR3: CSARLDRGGQPQYF. The CDR3 DNA is TGCAGTGCTAGACTTGACAGGGGAGGACAGCCCCAGTACTTC.

This chain connects TRBV6-4 to TRBJ1-1, with TRBD1 identical over 7 bases. J gave up 2 bases and V 3 bases, and 3 bases lay outside the gene matches. The V gene's germline CDR1 is MRHNA and CDR2 SNTAGT. The CDR3 covers 14 residues. In nucleotides, the CDR3 is TGTGCCAGCAGTGAAACAGGGGACAACACTGAAGCTTTCTTT. Amino acids: CASSETGDNTEAFF.

This clonotype occurred many times. The chain combines TRBV12-5 with TRBJ2-5; D uncertain. The CDR3 consists of 11 residues. V lost 6 bases to trimming and J lost 4 bases, with 6 bases between them. Germline assignment: CDR1 LGHNT and CDR2 FRNRAP. This chain's CDR3 is CASGPSETQYF. The CDR3 nucleotides read TGTGCTAGTGGACCTTCAGAGACCCAGTACTTC.

The CDR3 DNA is TGTGCCACCCAGGGGCTAGCTGAAGCTTTCTTT. This encodes CATQGLAEAFF. The chain carries TRBV24-1 and TRBJ1-1, with D perhaps TRBD1 (6 bases). V gave up 9 bases and J gave up 6 bases, with 10 bases separating them. CDR3 size: 11 residues. Germline V lookup: CDR1 KGHDR, CDR2 SFDVKD.

The chain links TRBV5-1 to TRBJ1-1; perhaps TRBD1 as D (6 bases). The length of the CDR3 is 14 residues. Germline V gene lookup returns CDR1 SGHRS and CDR2 YFSETQ. V dropped 4 bases and J dropped 5 bases, with 15 bases sitting between them. The CDR3 sequence: CASSAGTLTTEAFF. As DNA, the CDR3 is TGCGCCAGCAGCGCCGGGACATTAACGACTGAAGCTTTCTTT. Filled out from reference TRBV5-1 and TRBJ1-1, the complete variable domain reads KAGVTQTPRYLIKTRGQQVTLSCSPISGHRSVSWYQQTPGQGLQFLFEYFSETQRNKGNFPGRFSGRQFSNSRSEMNVSTLELGDSALYLCASSAGTLTTEAFFGQGTRLTVV.

The chain couples TRBV7-2 to TRBJ2-7, with 12 bases fitting TRBD1. There are 14 residues in the CDR3. With V trimmed by 5 bases and J by 7 bases, 6 bases remained unmatched. Germline V gene lookup returns CDR1 SGHTA and CDR2 FQGNSA. As DNA, the CDR3 is TGTGCCAGCAGCCACGGGACAGGGGGCAGGGAGCAGTACTTC. Protein: CASSHGTGGREQYF.

The chain is built from TRBV12-3 or TRBV12-4 and TRBJ1-4; no clear D. This CDR3 has 16 amino acids. V was cut by 5 bases and J by 6 bases, with 19 bases left in between. The CDR3 bases are TGTGCCAGCAGTGGAATTAGCGGGAGGGCCGATGAAAAACTGTTTTTT. Amino acids: CASSGISGRADEKLFF.

This clonotype was seen a few times. The chain recombines TRBV3-1 with TRBJ2-5, with 12 bases lining up with TRBD2. Germline V lookup: CDR1 LGHDT, CDR2 YNNKEL (reference sequence). J was trimmed by 4 bases and V by 4 bases; bases with no gene match: 4. The CDR3 spans 15 residues. CDR3 loop: CASSLVGLAGETQYF. DNA for the CDR3: TGTGCCAGCAGCCTTGTGGGACTAGCGGGAGAGACCCAGTACTTC.

The rearrangement joins TRBV7-9 to TRBJ2-7; 16 nucleotides line up with TRBD2. Germline assignment: CDR1 SEHNR and CDR2 FQNEAQ (reference sequence). Germline trimming cut 5 bases from V and 4 bases from J; bases unmatched to any gene: 8. The CDR3 sequence is 17 residues long. The CDR3 bases are TGTGCCAGCAGCAGCTCGGGACTAGCGGGAGGGCCTTACGAGCAGTACTTC. This gives the protein CASSSSGLAGGPYEQYF.

This clonotype occurred many times. The DNA of the CDR3 is TGTGCCATCAAAGCGACAGGAGCCCGGAACACTGAAGCTTTCTTT. Translating it yields CAIKATGARNTEAFF. The V call is TRBV10-3, the J call TRBJ1-1; a weak D match, TRBD1 (6 bases). This CDR3 is built from 15 residues. Trimming removed 7 bases from V and 1 base from J, with 16 bases in between. Germline loops: CDR1 ENHRY, CDR2 SYGVKD.

The J gene is TRBJ2-3, the V gene TRBV4-3, with D hard to call. The CDR3 covers 16 residues. Trimming took 3 bases from V and 5 from J, leaving 18 bases between them. Per germline, CDR1 LGHNA and CDR2 YSLEER. The CDR3 sequence: CASSQLTTTAQDTQYF. The CDR3 bases are TGCGCCAGCAGCCAGCTAACCACCACTGCACAAGATACGCAGTATTTT.